The sequence of this TCR beta chain was determined in a study of response to subunit inactivated influenza vaccine. Study observations and caveats: It was the authors' suggestion that each seasonal influenza vaccination recruits few new T cells.

This clonotype was counted a few times. Its specificity is not known. Germline V gene sequence: CDR1 MGHRA, CDR2 YSYEKL. There are 15 residues in the CDR3. V lost 0 bases, J lost 3 bases, and 4 bases stayed unmatched. TCRdb reprocessed the RT-PCR reads via MiXCR and lists one record per CDR3 protein. There are 450,000 to 550,000 distinct CDR3 sequences in the sample; about 25% occur only once, and under 2.5% lies in the top ten. The source is a man aged 45-65 years who received an inactivated influenza vaccine. This chain connects TRBV4-1 to TRBJ2-7; 8 bases agree with TRBD1. The sample consisted of CD4+ T cells sorted from PBMCs, taken less than 6 days after vaccination. In DNA form, the CDR3 reads TGCGCCAGCAGCCAAGATCCAGGGGGCATCTACGAGCAGTACTTC. Its translation is CASSQDPGGIYEQYF.